These 8 T cell receptor beta chains were all obtained from the same sample, sequenced in a study of Ad26.COV2.S vaccination and SARS-CoV-2 variants. Treatment denoted: 15 to 20 received Ad26.COV2.S at low or high dose, single or two shots; 5 received placebo; per-sample allocation not given. Sampling happened 63 days after the first vaccine or placebo injection. The repertoire was sequenced with immunoSEQ multiplex PCR; TCRdb's copy has only in-frame clones and lacks some. The sample includes approximately 240,000 clones, approximately 90% of them seen just once. This material consisted of peripheral blood, taken in a trial of Ad26.COV2.S vaccine versus placebo. These receptors were collected from a person between 18 and 65 years old who received the Ad26.COV2.S COVID-19 vaccine or a placebo.

This chain connects TRBV4-1 to TRBJ1-5; 7 nucleotides agree with TRBD1. The CDR3 has 17 residues. Trimming took 0 bases from V and 2 from J; bases not matched to a gene: 7. The germline gives CDR1 MGHRA, CDR2 YSYEKL. CDR3 sequence reads: CASSQEGQGVGNQPQHF. The CDR3 DNA is TGCGCCAGCAGCCAAGAAGGCCAGGGGGTCGGCAATCAGCCCCAGCATTTT.

Here the CDR3 DNA reads TGTGCCAGCAACCTAGGACTAGCGGCGTCCACAGATACGCAGTATTTT. It encodes CASNLGLAASTDTQYF. This sequence joins TRBV27 and TRBJ2-3, with 10 nucleotides matching TRBD2. The CDR3 consists of 16 residues. Germline V gives CDR1 MNHEY, CDR2 SMNVEV (reference sequence). With 7 bases clipped from V and 2 bases from J, the junction kept 9 bases outside the gene matches.

The rearrangement uses TRBV7-9 and TRBJ2-7; D remains ambiguous. Trimming cost V 5 bases and J 2 bases, with 10 bases left between them. The CDR3 length is 13 residues. Looked up from germline, CDR1 is SEHNR and CDR2 is FQNEAQ (reference sequence). CDR3 region: CASSLPQAYEQYF. CDR3 nucleotides: TGTGCCAGCAGCCTCCCTCAGGCCTACGAGCAGTACTTC. The whole variable domain, filled in from reference TRBV7-9 and TRBJ2-7, reads DTGVSQNPRHKITKRGQNVTFRCDPISEHNRLYWYRQTLGQGPEFLTYFQNEAQLEKSRLLSDRFSAERPKGSFSTLEIQRTEQGDSAMYLCASSLPQAYEQYFGPGTRLTVT.

This clone was seen once. The chain has TRBV6-5 and TRBJ2-7; TRBD1 matches at 8 bases. In germline, CDR1 is MNHEY, CDR2 SVGAGI. The J segment lost 7 bases and the V segment lost 8 bases, leaving 10 bases of the junction unmatched. The CDR3 consists of 13 residues. CDR3 DNA sequence: TGTGCCAGCGTCAGACAGGGGAGGAATGAGCAGTACTTC. It encodes CASVRQGRNEQYF.

The J gene is TRBJ1-2, the V gene TRBV5-6, with 8 bases matching TRBD1. The CDR3 is made up of 15 amino acids. With 4 bases clipped from V and 3 bases from J, the junction kept 8 bases outside the gene matches. Germline CDR1 SGHDT, CDR2 YYEEEE. The CDR3 DNA follows: TGTGCCAGCAGCGCGACAGGGGTTGTGGACTATGGCTACACCTTC. Translated, it gives CASSATGVVDYGYTF.

This clone turned up a few times. As DNA, the CDR3 is TGTGCCAGTAGTTTCCAGTGGTTGAACGAGCAGTACTTC. This codes for CASSFQWLNEQYF. J is TRBJ2-7 and V is TRBV19; D gene uncertain. The CDR3 sequence is 13 residues long. V was pared by 5 bases and J by 5 bases, with 13 bases between. Germline lookup yields CDR1 LNHDA and CDR2 SQIVND (reference sequence).

The V call is TRBV3-1 (or the pseudogene TRBV3-2), the J call TRBJ1-6, with D perhaps TRBD1 (5 bases). V was clipped by 0 bases and J by 17 bases, with 11 bases between them. Germline V CDR1 and CDR2: LGHDT, YNNKEL (reference sequence). The CDR3 is 12 amino acids. The CDR3, as DNA: TGTGCCAGCAGCCAAGAGGCAGGGCCTATCCACTTT. Its translation: CASSQEAGPIHF.

The genes are TRBV6-5 and TRBJ2-3; possible D gene TRBD2, 5 bases. The V end lost 4 bases, the J end lost 2 bases, and 10 bases lay between the germline ends. Germline CDR1 is MNHEY and CDR2 is SVGAGI. The CDR3 length is 14 residues. The CDR3, as DNA: TGTGCCAGCAGTTCCCTAGCACCCACAGATACGCAGTATTTT. It translates to CASSSLAPTDTQYF.